These 29 T cell receptor beta chains originate from one sample sequenced in a study of shared clonotypes between healthy human individuals. Produced via immunoSEQ multiplex PCR; TCRdb's table is partial and in-frame only. The sample consists of 1,100,000 or so clones, about 84% of them appearing once. The sample taken for sequencing was memory CD4+ T cells from PBMCs. Indicated subset: CD45RA-negative fraction. The receptors originated from a man younger than 30 in good health. Some clones in this sample may be carry-over from other donors' samples.

In this sample, this clone turned up many times. The rearrangement uses TRBV29-1 and TRBJ2-3, with a weak D call TRBD2 (6 bases). CDR3 length equals 14 residues. Germline V gene sequence: CDR1 SQVTM, CDR2 ANQGSEA. V dropped 6 bases and J dropped 3 bases, with 16 bases sitting between them. The CDR3 DNA sequence: TGCAGCGTCGTCCGGGGGAGACAGACAGATACGCAGTATTTT. Its translation: CSVVRGRQTDTQYF.

The chain links TRBV19 to TRBJ1-5; no clear D gene. CDR3 length: 14 residues. Trimming took off 7 bases at V and 1 base at J, with 11 bases between the two ends. CDR1 is LNHDA, CDR2 SQIVND, per germline (reference sequence). In DNA, the CDR3 is TGTGCCAGTAAAAAGAAGGACAGCAATCAGCCCCAGCATTTT. It specifies CASKKKDSNQPQHF.

CDR3 sequence reads: CASSTIRGSPYNEQFF. DNA of the CDR3: TGTGCCAGCAGTACGATCAGGGGGAGTCCCTACAATGAGCAGTTCTTC. The V and J genes are TRBV28 and TRBJ2-1, with TRBD1 matching 7 bases. Germline V gives CDR1 MDHEN, CDR2 SYDVKM. V was clipped by 5 bases and J by 2 bases; unmatched bases: 9. This CDR3 has 16 amino acids. The variable domain in full, with the rest retrieved from reference TRBV28 and TRBJ2-1, is DVKVTQSSRYLVKRTGEKVFLECVQDMDHENMFWYRQDPGLGLRLIYFSYDVKMKEKGDIPEGYSVSREKKERFSLILESASTNQTSMYLCASSTIRGSPYNEQFFGPGTRLTVL.

The chain uses TRBV11-3 and TRBJ2-7; D tentatively reads TRBD1 or TRBD2 (5 bases each). The CDR3 loop spans 14 amino acids. Germline lookup yields CDR1 SGHNT and CDR2 YENEEA. V lost 5 bases and J lost 2, with 13 bases in between. This CDR3 reads CASSPGRETYEQYF. In nucleotides, the CDR3 is TGTGCCAGCAGCCCAGGCAGGGAGACCTACGAGCAGTACTTC.

This sequence joins TRBV7-2 and TRBJ1-2; 10 bases align to TRBD1. CDR3 length: 15 residues. Trimming took 5 bases from V and 2 from J; bases not matched to a gene: 5. CDR1 and CDR2 from the germline V gene are SGHTA and FQGNSA. The CDR3 coding sequence is TGTGCCAGCAGCCCTATGACAGGGGGCAACTATGGCTACACCTTC. Translation gives CASSPMTGGNYGYTF.

The rearrangement uses TRBV5-8 and TRBJ1-2; 8 bases line up with TRBD1. Per germline, CDR1 SGHTS and CDR2 YDEGEE. This CDR3 spans 17 amino acids. The trim removed 0 bases at V and 3 bases at J, leaving 10 bases unmatched. CDR3 sequence: CASSLDGGQGVYYGYTF. The CDR3, as DNA: TGTGCCAGCAGCTTGGATGGTGGACAGGGCGTTTACTATGGCTACACCTTC.

Note on this clone: This specimen includes other DNA sequences encoding the same CDR3. The chain has TRBV5-1 and TRBJ2-1; D perhaps matches TRBD1 (5 bases). Germline assignment: CDR1 SGHRS and CDR2 YFSETQ. The length of the CDR3 is 14 residues. Trimming shortened V by 4 bases and J by 5 bases, and 13 bases separated the two germline ends. The CDR3 bases are TGCGCCAGCAGCAGCTTAACAGGAGACAATGAGCAGTTCTTC. It specifies CASSSLTGDNEQFF.

The chain has TRBV28 and TRBJ2-3; 10 nucleotides align to TRBD2. Trimming cost V 8 bases and J 3 bases; bases outside gene matches: 8. The CDR3 has 15 residues. Looked up from germline, CDR1 is MDHEN and CDR2 is SYDVKM. The CDR3 spells CASDLSGGGTDTQYF. The CDR3 nucleotides read TGTGCCAGCGATTTGAGCGGGGGGGGGACAGATACGCAGTATTTT. Using reference TRBV28 and TRBJ2-3 for the parts outside the CDR3, the full variable domain is DVKVTQSSRYLVKRTGEKVFLECVQDMDHENMFWYRQDPGLGLRLIYFSYDVKMKEKGDIPEGYSVSREKKERFSLILESASTNQTSMYLCASDLSGGGTDTQYFGPGTRLTVL.

V gene TRBV11-2 combines with J gene TRBJ2-2; 9 bases map to TRBD2. CDR3 length: 15 residues. Germline V gene data show CDR1 as SGHAT and CDR2 as FQNNGV. V was clipped by 4 bases and J by 7 bases; unmatched bases: 7. DNA for the CDR3: TGTGCCAGCAGCTGGGATAGCGGGAGTCTCGGGGAGCTGTTTTTT. Its translation: CASSWDSGSLGELFF.

Only one count was recorded for this clone. V and J are TRBV4-1 and TRBJ1-5; 8 bases match TRBD1. Germline lookup yields CDR1 MGHRA and CDR2 YSYEKL. This CDR3 region has 15 residues. V trimming: 5 bases; J trimming: 5 bases; junction bases outside the gene matches: 8. The CDR3 sequence is CASSSTGTGYQPQHF. CDR3 nucleotides: TGCGCCAGCAGCTCTACCGGGACAGGCTATCAGCCCCAGCATTTT.

The DNA of the CDR3 is TGTGCCAGCAGCATTCTACGGACAGGGCCTGCTGAAGCTTTCTTT. Protein sequence: CASSILRTGPAEAFF. The rearrangement joins TRBV28 to TRBJ1-1, with 8 bases matching TRBD1. This CDR3 is 15 amino acids long. Germline trimming cut 6 bases from V and 6 bases from J; bases unmatched to any gene: 12. Germline CDR1 and CDR2: MDHEN and SYDVKM.

The V and J genes are TRBV29-1 and TRBJ2-5, with 8 bases identical to TRBD2. Germline loops: CDR1 SQVTM, CDR2 ANQGSEA. This CDR3 comprises 14 residues. Losses at the gene ends were 6 bases for V and 5 bases for J; bases not matched to a gene: 11. The CDR3 sequence is CSVMKRERWETQYF. CDR3 sequence (DNA): TGCAGCGTCATGAAGCGGGAGCGGTGGGAGACCCAGTACTTC.

The rearrangement links TRBV7-3 to TRBJ1-5; no definite D call. Trimming shortened V by 5 bases and J by 8 bases, and 13 bases separated the two germline ends. The CDR3 consists of 13 residues. Germline V CDR1 and CDR2: SGHTA, FQGTGA. The CDR3 protein is CASSRGSTEPQHF. DNA of the CDR3: TGTGCCAGCAGCCGTGGATCGACGGAGCCCCAGCATTTT.

CDR3 nucleotide sequence: TGTGCCAGCAGTTCCCCGGGTAGCGGGAGTTTCAATGAGCAGTTCTTC. Translating it yields CASSSPGSGSFNEQFF. The rearrangement uses TRBV27 and TRBJ2-1; 9 positions match TRBD2. The CDR3 is made up of 16 amino acids. V dropped 4 bases and J dropped 6; count of bases not matched to a gene: 10. Germline V gene data show CDR1 as MNHEY and CDR2 as SMNVEV (reference sequence).

About this clone: Other DNA sequences in this specimen translate into the identical CDR3. The chain uses TRBV18 and TRBJ1-4, with unresolved D. Trimming removed 4 bases at V and 1 base at J, with 4 bases between. From germline, CDR1 is KGHSH and CDR2 LQKENI. The CDR3 is 13 amino acids. The CDR3 reads CASSRGTNEKLFF. CDR3 bases: TGTGCCAGCTCACGGGGAACTAATGAAAAACTGTTTTTT.

The chain has TRBV30 and TRBJ2-6, with TRBD1 identical over 7 bases. V lost 6 bases and J lost 0; bases outside the gene matches: 11. Germline V CDR1 and CDR2: GTSNPN, SVGIG (reference sequence). The CDR3 extends over 17 amino acids. The CDR3 reads CACSGQTLRSGANVLTF. For the CDR3, the DNA is TGTGCCTGTTCGGGACAGACTTTGCGCTCTGGGGCCAACGTCCTGACTTTC.

The chain is built from TRBV19 and TRBJ2-4; D possibly matches TRBD1 or TRBD2 (5 bases each). Germline V CDR1 and CDR2: LNHDA, SQIVND (reference sequence). The CDR3 covers 18 residues. V was pared by 1 base and J by 0 bases, with 16 bases between. Here the CDR3 DNA reads TGTGCCAGTAGTATAGCGGCTGGGGGATCTCTAGCCAAAAACATTCAGTACTTC. It codes for CASSIAAGGSLAKNIQYF.

CDR3 in amino acids: CASSLASGASYNEQFF. The CDR3 DNA reads as TGTGCCAGCAGCTTGGCCTCGGGGGCCTCCTACAATGAGCAGTTCTTC. This chain joins TRBV5-4 and TRBJ2-1, with D possibly being TRBD1 or TRBD2 (6 bases each). V was clipped by 0 bases and J by 0 bases, with 10 bases between them. The germline gives CDR1 SGHNT, CDR2 YYREEE (reference sequence). The CDR3 runs to 16 residues.

This rearrangement joins TRBV18 to TRBJ2-1, with 14 bases aligning to TRBD2. J lost 7 bases, V lost 3 bases, and 5 bases had no gene match. Germline V gene data show CDR1 as KGHSH and CDR2 as LQKENI. The CDR3 has 16 residues. The DNA of the CDR3 is TGTGCCAGCTCACCTCGACTAGCGGGAGGGCTAAATGAGCAGTTCTTC. Translation gives CASSPRLAGGLNEQFF.

J is TRBJ2-7 and V is TRBV7-2; D unresolved. The CDR3 spans 14 residues. Germline V lookup: CDR1 SGHTA, CDR2 FQGNSA. V was trimmed by 4 bases and J by 4 bases, leaving 14 bases between them. The CDR3 region has the DNA TGTGCCAGCAGCTCGAGGTCTGGTGGGTACGAGCAGTACTTC. Its translation: CASSSRSGGYEQYF. Together with reference TRBV7-2 and TRBJ2-7, the CDR3 gives the full variable domain: GAGVSQSPSNKVTEKGKDVELRCDPISGHTALYWYRQSLGQGLEFLIYFQGNSAPDKSGLPSDRFSAERTGGSVSTLTIQRTQQEDSAVYLCASSSRSGGYEQYFGPGTRLTVT.

About this clone itself: Other DNA sequences in this sample translate to the same CDR3. The CDR3 spells CASSLVGGPDTQYF. CDR3 DNA sequence: TGTGCCAGCAGCTTAGTGGGTGGTCCAGATACGCAGTATTTT. V is TRBV11-2 and J is TRBJ2-3; D ambiguous. V was shortened by 1 base and J by 4 bases, with 9 bases between the two germline ends. Germline CDR1 and CDR2: SGHAT and FQNNGV. There are 14 residues in the CDR3.

In this sample, this clone turned up a few times. The V and J genes are TRBV6-1 and TRBJ2-2, with D possibly matching TRBD1 (6 bases). V was pared by 6 bases and J by 6 bases, with 14 bases between. This CDR3 spans 14 amino acids. Per the germline V gene, CDR1 is MNHNS and CDR2 is SASEGT. Here the CDR3 DNA reads TGTGCCAGCAGGAAGTACAGGGAGCCCGGGGAGCTGTTTTTT. This sequence encodes CASRKYREPGELFF.

This rearrangement joins TRBV7-2 to TRBJ2-1; 7 nucleotides align to TRBD2. Germline CDR1 and CDR2: SGHTA and FQGNSA. With 5 bases clipped from V and 6 bases from J, the junction kept 19 bases outside the gene matches. This CDR3 contains 18 residues. The CDR3 sequence: CASSPRRWSAGDRNEQFF. CDR3 nucleotide sequence: TGTGCCAGCAGCCCTCGCCGCTGGTCGGCGGGAGACCGCAATGAGCAGTTCTTC.

This chain joins TRBV4-2 and TRBJ1-5; D possibly corresponds to TRBD1 (6 bases). Trimming removed 6 bases from V and 0 bases from J, with 9 bases in between. The germline V gene encodes CDR1 LGHNA and CDR2 YNFKEQ. The CDR3 covers 14 residues. In nucleotides, the CDR3 is TGTGCCAGCAGTCTACAGGGTAGCAATCAGCCCCAGCATTTT. Its translation: CASSLQGSNQPQHF.

This chain uses TRBV5-6 with TRBJ2-5, with D possibly being TRBD1 or TRBD2 (5 bases each). Trimming stripped 0 bases from V and 11 bases from J, with 17 bases between. The germline V gene has CDR1 SGHDT and CDR2 YYEEEE. The CDR3 extends over 14 amino acids. The CDR3 nucleotides are TGTGCCAGCAGCTTGGGGGACCTCGGAGTTAAGCAGTACTTC. Its translation: CASSLGDLGVKQYF. The variable domain in full, with the rest retrieved from reference TRBV5-6 and TRBJ2-5, is DAGVTQSPTHLIKTRGQQVTLRCSPKSGHDTVSWYQQALGQGPQFIFQYYEEEERQRGNFPDRFSGHQFPNYSSELNVNALLLGDSALYLCASSLGDLGVKQYFGPGTRLLVL.

The chain joins TRBV29-1 to TRBJ2-7; D is perhaps TRBD1 or TRBD2 (5 bases each). Trimming took off 6 bases at V and 2 bases at J, with 17 bases between the two ends. CDR1 is SQVTM, CDR2 ANQGSEA, per germline. There are 14 residues in the CDR3. CDR3 DNA: TGCAGCGTCCAGATGGGTGGGGGAACCTACGAGCAGTACTTC. This codes for CSVQMGGGTYEQYF.

The J gene is TRBJ1-3, the V gene TRBV7-9, with TRBD1 as a possible D gene (5 bases). Germline values: CDR1 SEHNR, CDR2 FQNEAQ (reference sequence). The CDR3 runs 18 residues. The V and J ends lost 5 bases and 0 bases respectively, with 20 bases between them. CDR3 in amino acids: CASSPPRGRASSGNTIYF. The CDR3 bases are TGTGCCAGCAGCCCCCCTCGCGGCAGGGCTAGCTCTGGAAACACCATATATTTT.

The rearrangement joins TRBV2 to TRBJ1-4; 7 nucleotides align to TRBD1. The germline CDR1 and CDR2 sequences are SNHLY and FYNNEI. The CDR3 spans 14 residues. V trimming: 7 bases; J trimming: 5 bases; junction bases outside the gene matches: 7. CDR3 in amino acids: CASTMGQLNEKLFF. CDR3 nucleotide sequence: TGTGCCAGCACCATGGGACAGCTAAATGAAAAACTGTTTTTT.

With regard to this clone: The sample carries other DNA sequences with the same CDR3. The genes are TRBV5-4 and TRBJ2-1; the match to TRBD2 covers 7 bases. In germline, CDR1 is SGHNT, CDR2 YYREEE (reference sequence). CDR3 length: 16 residues. Trimming took 0 bases from V and 3 from J; bases not matched to a gene: 6. CDR3 coding DNA: TGTGCCAGCAGCTTGGCCGGTTTAGCGGGCTACAATGAGCAGTTCTTC. As protein: CASSLAGLAGYNEQFF.